Following are 27 T cell receptor beta chains from one sample sequenced in a study of a mutant IDH1 vaccine in newly diagnosed glioma. Assay: immunoSEQ multiplex PCR; the TCRdb copy retains only in-frame clones and omits some. The data show fewer than 35,000 clones, approximately 78% seen once. No antigens are known for them. Time point: week 35, safety follow-up. It was 300 ug of mutant IDH1 20-mer peptide that made up each vaccine dose, given with topical imiquimod. Sample: PBMCs, taken from a glioma patient whose treatment included an IDH1 peptide vaccine. Every receptor here comes from a woman between 35 and 50 years old with glioma.

The CDR3 is CASSFDRVYYEQYF. CDR3 in DNA: TGTGCCAGCAGCTTTGACAGGGTTTACTACGAGCAGTACTTC. The chain employs TRBV7-9 and TRBJ2-7; 7 nucleotides match TRBD1. The CDR3 sequence is 14 residues long. The trim removed 3 bases at V and 3 bases at J, leaving 5 bases unmatched. Germline lookup yields CDR1 SEHNR and CDR2 FQNEAQ (reference sequence).

The chain couples TRBV21-1 to TRBJ1-2. TRBV21-1 constitutes a pseudogene. The CDR3 totals 17 residues. In DNA form, the CDR3 reads TGTGCCAGCAGCAAAGCAGCTTCCCAACCTAGGAACTATGGCTACACCTTC. Its translation is CASSKAASQPRNYGYTF.

The gene calls are TRBV10-3 and TRBJ2-1, with a possible D match to TRBD2 (6 bases). V lost 6 bases to trimming and J lost 4 bases, with 19 bases between them. The CDR3 length is 16 residues. Germline CDR1 reads ENHRY; CDR2 reads SYGVKD. The CDR3 reads CAISGVGGILYNEQFF. The DNA for the CDR3 is TGTGCCATCAGCGGAGTGGGGGGTATTCTTTACAATGAGCAGTTCTTC.

The V gene is TRBV6-1, the J gene TRBJ2-1; the D gene could be TRBD1 or TRBD2 (5 bases each). This CDR3 is built from 13 residues. The germline gives CDR1 MNHNS, CDR2 SASEGT. The V and J ends lost 1 base and 13 bases respectively, with 14 bases between them. For the CDR3, the DNA is TGTGCCAGCAGTGAAGATGCGAGGGGTGACCAGTTCTTC. Protein product: CASSEDARGDQFF.

The V call is TRBV9, the J call TRBJ2-3; possibly TRBD2 for D (6 bases). CDR1 and CDR2 from the germline V gene are SGDLS and YYNGEE. The CDR3 covers 15 residues. V was cut by 3 bases and J by 4 bases, with 15 bases left in between. CDR3 amino acids: CASSDPGLRADTQYF. The DNA for the CDR3 is TGTGCCAGCAGCGATCCGGGACTCCGGGCAGATACGCAGTATTTT.

The chain has TRBV19 and TRBJ1-1, with D uncertain. Germline values: CDR1 LNHDA, CDR2 SQIVND (reference sequence). Trimming took 2 bases from V and 4 from J, leaving 20 bases between them. The CDR3 sequence is 17 residues long. As DNA, the CDR3 is TGTGCCAGTAGTATATTAACCACCGGTCCGGGTGGCACTGAAGCTTTCTTT. As protein: CASSILTTGPGGTEAFF.

This chain joins TRBV6-1 and TRBJ1-1; 9 nucleotides line up with TRBD1. The CDR3 is 15 amino acids. After removal of 7 bases from V and 1 base from J, the junction contained 7 bases not matched to a gene. Germline V lookup: CDR1 MNHNS, CDR2 SASEGT. In nucleotides, the CDR3 is TGTGCCAGCAACCCCAGGGGACAGGGGAACACTGAAGCTTTCTTT. Encoded protein: CASNPRGQGNTEAFF.

This rearrangement joins TRBV5-1 to TRBJ2-1; 9 nucleotides agree with TRBD2. The CDR3 is 17 amino acids. CDR1 and CDR2 from the germline V gene are SGHRS and YFSETQ. Trimming at V came to 4 bases and at J to 5 bases, leaving 13 bases not matched to a gene. The CDR3 DNA reads as TGCGCCAGCAGCCGGGCACTAGCGGGTCCCATAGACAATGAGCAGTTCTTC. This codes for CASSRALAGPIDNEQFF.

The J gene is TRBJ2-1, the V gene TRBV19; D perhaps matches TRBD2 (5 bases). The CDR3 consists of 13 residues. Trimming took 8 bases from V and 6 from J, leaving 14 bases between them. Germline lookup yields CDR1 LNHDA and CDR2 SQIVND (reference sequence). CDR3 sequence reads: CASSRGLVNEQFF. The CDR3 DNA is TGTGCCAGTTCTCGGGGTTTGGTCAATGAGCAGTTCTTC.

The chain carries TRBV13 and TRBJ2-7, with 7 positions matching TRBD1. The germline V gene has CDR1 PRHDT and CDR2 FYEKMQ (reference sequence). The J segment lost 3 bases and the V segment lost 5 bases, leaving 4 bases of the junction unmatched. The CDR3 spans 13 residues. The DNA for the CDR3 is TGTGCCAGCAGCAACCGGGACAGCTACGAGCAGTACTTC. This codes for CASSNRDSYEQYF.

V usage is TRBV5-4 and J usage is TRBJ2-2; 10 nucleotides match TRBD2. Germline-derived CDR1 and CDR2 are SGHNT and YYREEE (reference sequence). CDR3 length equals 17 residues. V was pared by 0 bases and J by 1 base, with 3 bases of the junction left unmatched. CDR3 protein: CASSLEGLAMNTGELFF. CDR3 in DNA: TGTGCCAGCAGCTTGGAGGGACTAGCGATGAACACCGGGGAGCTGTTTTTT.

V is TRBV6-5 and J is TRBJ1-1; D ambiguous. The CDR3 has 15 residues. Germline-derived CDR1 and CDR2 are MNHEY and SVGAGI. V lost 4 bases to trimming and J lost 5 bases, with 17 bases between them. The DNA for the CDR3 is TGTGCCAGCAGTTCCCTCCGGCGGGCTGGGACTGAAGCTTTCTTT. It is translated as CASSSLRRAGTEAFF.

As DNA, the CDR3 is TGTGCCAGCCGCAGGGGCGCGCTTCGTGAAAAACTGTTTTTT. Its protein product is CASRRGALREKLFF. V usage is TRBV27 and J usage is TRBJ1-4, with a weak D call TRBD1 (6 bases). Deletions cut 8 bases from V and 7 bases from J, with 17 bases between. CDR1 is MNHEY, CDR2 SMNVEV, per germline (reference sequence). This CDR3 has 14 residues.

This chain connects TRBV30 to TRBJ2-1, with 13 bases aligning to TRBD2. V gave up 0 bases and J gave up 10 bases; unmatched junction bases: 6. Per the germline V gene, CDR1 is GTSNPN and CDR2 is SVGIG (reference sequence). The length of the CDR3 is 15 residues. CDR3: CAWSVTSGGAKEQFF. CDR3 DNA: TGTGCCTGGAGTGTTACTAGCGGGGGGGCCAAGGAGCAGTTCTTC.

V and J are TRBV11-2 and TRBJ1-5; a possible D gene is TRBD1 (6 bases). The ends were cut back, 5 bases at V and 3 bases at J, with 11 bases in the middle. The germline CDR1 and CDR2 sequences are SGHAT and FQNNGV. The CDR3 loop spans 14 amino acids. CDR3 nucleotide sequence: TGTGCCAGCAGCCAAGGACAGAACAATCAGCCCCAGCATTTT. Residues: CASSQGQNNQPQHF.

The chain combines TRBV7-2 with TRBJ1-1; TRBD1 is a possible D gene (5 bases). V was clipped by 8 bases and J by 4 bases, with 17 bases between them. This CDR3 region has 14 residues. Germline lookup yields CDR1 SGHTA and CDR2 FQGNSA. CDR3 amino acids: CASSRTHGGTEAFF. The DNA for the CDR3 is TGTGCCAGCTCACGAACCCATGGGGGCACTGAAGCTTTCTTT.

The rearrangement links TRBV15 to TRBJ2-1, with 11 nucleotides matching TRBD2. Germline CDR1 is LNHNV and CDR2 is YYDKDF (reference sequence). The CDR3 runs to 16 residues. V shed 0 bases and J 8 bases; nucleotides not matched to a gene: 6. CDR3 in amino acids: CATSRDLSGGADEQFF. In DNA, the CDR3 is TGTGCCACCAGCAGAGATCTTAGCGGGGGGGCCGATGAGCAGTTCTTC.

For the CDR3, the DNA is TGTGCCAGCAGCTTCCTGGCGGTCGAGAACACTGAAGCTTTCTTT. Protein product: CASSFLAVENTEAFF. This chain joins TRBV5-6 and TRBJ1-1; D uncertain. V lost 2 bases and J lost 1, with 12 bases in between. Per germline, CDR1 SGHDT and CDR2 YYEEEE. The CDR3 sequence is 15 residues long.

This chain joins TRBV2 and TRBJ2-7, with a possible D match to TRBD2 (5 bases). Germline assignment: CDR1 SNHLY and CDR2 FYNNEI. V dropped 2 bases and J dropped 0 bases, with 11 bases sitting between them. The CDR3 runs to 15 residues. The CDR3 reads CASSEIRRSSYEQYF. The CDR3 nucleotides are TGTGCCAGCAGTGAAATCAGGAGGAGCTCCTACGAGCAGTACTTC.

This clone was counted a few times. The CDR3 sequence: CASSLLGEGTDTQYF. For the CDR3, the DNA is TGTGCCAGCAGCCTCCTAGGGGAAGGGACAGATACGCAGTATTTT. The chain has TRBV11-3 and TRBJ2-3, with D possibly TRBD1 on 5 matching bases. V dropped 5 bases and J dropped 3 bases, with 15 bases sitting between them. CDR3 length: 15 residues. Germline-derived CDR1 and CDR2 are SGHNT and YENEEA.

This chain joins TRBV11-2 and TRBJ1-2, with D possibly being TRBD1 (6 bases). Germline V CDR1 and CDR2: SGHAT, FQNNGV. The CDR3 loop spans 18 amino acids. Deletions cut 4 bases from V and 5 bases from J, with 26 bases between. Written as DNA, the CDR3 is TGTGCCAGCAGCTCTTTAGCAAGGGTCGGGGGGCGGCCTTATGGCTACACCTTC. Its protein is CASSSLARVGGRPYGYTF.

The rearrangement links TRBV4-3 to TRBJ2-7; D is perhaps TRBD1 or TRBD2 (6 bases each). The CDR3 contains 15 residues. V lost 3 bases to trimming and J lost 5 bases, with 17 bases between them. Germline lookup yields CDR1 LGHNA and CDR2 YSLEER. CDR3 loop: CASSQSGGPWNEQYF. CDR3 coding DNA: TGCGCCAGCAGCCAGAGTGGGGGGCCGTGGAACGAGCAGTACTTC.

This clone is a singleton in its sample. Written as DNA, the CDR3 is TGTGCCAGCAGCGTAGGCGGGCATTATGGCTACACCTTC. Protein: CASSVGGHYGYTF. The J gene is TRBJ1-2, the V gene TRBV11-2; D gene uncertain. From germline, CDR1 is SGHAT and CDR2 FQNNGV. V dropped 5 bases and J dropped 5 bases, with 12 bases sitting between them. This CDR3 region has 13 residues.

V usage is TRBV27 and J usage is TRBJ1-5; TRBD1 matches at 8 bases. J was trimmed by 6 bases and V by 3 bases; bases with no gene match: 4. This CDR3 has 14 amino acids. Germline loops: CDR1 MNHEY, CDR2 SMNVEV (reference sequence). CDR3 residues: CASSFWQGAQPQHF. The CDR3 DNA reads TGTGCCAGCAGTTTCTGGCAGGGGGCTCAGCCCCAGCATTTT.

The gene calls are TRBV27 and TRBJ1-5; D unresolved. Per the germline V gene, CDR1 is MNHEY and CDR2 is SMNVEV (reference sequence). The germline V and J ends were trimmed by 7 bases and 0 bases, with 13 bases remaining between them. The length of the CDR3 is 15 residues. The CDR3 loop reads CASTTRGNSNQPQHF. In DNA, the CDR3 is TGTGCCAGCACCACACGGGGAAATAGCAATCAGCCCCAGCATTTT.

The chain uses TRBV10-2 and TRBJ1-1, with unresolved D. Looked up from germline, CDR1 is WSHSY and CDR2 is SAAADI. Trimming removed 5 bases from V and 7 bases from J, with 8 bases in between. The length of the CDR3 is 11 residues. CDR3 DNA sequence: TGCGCCAGCAGTATAAGGAATGAAGCTTTCTTT. This gives the protein CASSIRNEAFF.

A few counts support this clone. The V call is TRBV15, the J call TRBJ2-1; 11 bases match TRBD1. CDR1 LNHNV and CDR2 YYDKDF come from the germline V gene (reference sequence). The CDR3 contains 17 residues. The ends lost 5 bases at V and 7 bases at J; junction bases unmatched: 13. In nucleotides, the CDR3 is TGTGCCACCAGCCCACCCCCCGGGACAGGGGGGAGGAATGAGCAGTTCTTC. Protein sequence: CATSPPPGTGGRNEQFF. Looking up the rest from reference TRBV15 and TRBJ2-1 gives the full variable domain: DAMVIQNPRYQVTQFGKPVTLSCSQTLNHNVMYWYQQKSSQAPKLLFHYYDKDFNNEADTPDNFQSRRPNTSFCFLDIRSPGLGDTAMYLCATSPPPGTGGRNEQFFGPGTRLTVL.